The 21 T cell receptor beta chains given below trace back to one sample, sequenced in a study of T-cell reconstitution after alpha-beta-depleted transplantation in children. This sample's TCRbeta library carried unique molecular identifier barcodes. Each CDR3 protein is one row after TCRdb ran MiXCR on the PCR reads. The sample lists approximately 490,000 distinct CDR3 sequences; under 15% were seen once. The starting material was PBMCs from the stem cell graft donor, obtained from the stem cell graft. Source of these receptors: a human donor who donated a stem cell graft to a child with combined immunodeficiency.

Ten or more counts support this clonotype. The chain employs TRBV5-1 and TRBJ2-1; D is unclear. V was cut by 0 bases and J by 8 bases, with 15 bases left in between. CDR1 SGHRS and CDR2 YFSETQ come from the germline V gene. This CDR3 comprises 15 residues. The CDR3 nucleotides read TGCGCCAGCAGCTTGGGTAGTCACAACTTGTATGAGCAGTTCTTC. Translating gives CASSLGSHNLYEQFF.

The rearrangement uses TRBV4-2 and TRBJ2-2; weak D call: TRBD2 (5 bases). The V end lost 2 bases, the J end lost 9 bases, and 10 bases lay between the germline ends. CDR1 is LGHNA, CDR2 YNFKEQ, per germline. This CDR3 region has 13 residues. The CDR3 here is CASSQTLDRELFF. The CDR3 DNA is TGTGCCAGCAGCCAAACACTAGACCGGGAGCTGTTTTTT.

This sequence joins TRBV5-8 and TRBJ1-2, with 9 bases identical to TRBD1. Germline V gene data show CDR1 as SGHTS and CDR2 as YDEGEE. The length of the CDR3 is 17 residues. J was trimmed by 4 bases and V by 4 bases; bases with no gene match: 14. This CDR3 reads CASSTPRDRDSGYGYTF. The CDR3 DNA reads TGTGCCAGCAGCACTCCCCGGGACAGGGATAGTGGCTATGGCTACACCTTC.

This clonotype came up a few times. This chain links TRBV12-5 with TRBJ2-5, with 7 bases identical to TRBD2. The CDR3 has 15 amino acids. Germline values: CDR1 LGHNT, CDR2 FRNRAP. With V trimmed by 8 bases and J by 5 bases, 14 bases remained unmatched. The CDR3 region has the DNA TGTGCTAGTCTGCGCGGGGAGGGTCGCGTGGAGACCCAGTACTTC. Amino acid sequence: CASLRGEGRVETQYF.

This clonotype was seen only a few times. The chain recombines TRBV27 with TRBJ2-3; a weak D match, TRBD2 (6 bases). Trimming shortened V by 6 bases and J by 4 bases, and 11 bases separated the two germline ends. Germline V gene sequence: CDR1 MNHEY, CDR2 SMNVEV (reference sequence). This CDR3 comprises 13 residues. The CDR3 DNA sequence: TGTGCCAGCAGAACGGGAGTTTCAGATACGCAGTATTTT. Amino acids: CASRTGVSDTQYF.

The chain recombines TRBV12-3 or TRBV12-4 with TRBJ2-5; D unclear. Deletions cut 2 bases from V and 5 bases from J, with 9 bases between. The CDR3 has 13 residues. The CDR3 region is CASSLYWVETQYF. As DNA, the CDR3 is TGTGCCAGCAGTTTATATTGGGTGGAGACCCAGTACTTC.

This clonotype occurred many times. The chain employs TRBV5-6 and TRBJ2-5, with a possible D match to TRBD2 (6 bases). The CDR3 is 14 amino acids. V lost 2 bases, J lost 5 bases, and 13 bases lay in between. Per germline, CDR1 SGHDT and CDR2 YYEEEE. DNA for the CDR3: TGTGCCAGCAGCTTCCCGGGACTTGCGGAGACCCAGTACTTC. This encodes CASSFPGLAETQYF.

This clonotype was seen a handful of times. The chain joins TRBV27 to TRBJ2-3; D gene ambiguous. The length of the CDR3 is 13 residues. Germline V gene data show CDR1 as MNHEY and CDR2 as SMNVEV (reference sequence). V dropped 5 bases and J dropped 0 bases, with 6 bases sitting between them. DNA for the CDR3: TGTGCCAGCAGTCAAGCTAGCACAGATACGCAGTATTTT. Translation gives CASSQASTDTQYF.

Only a few counts were recorded for this clonotype. The V and J genes are TRBV7-8 and TRBJ2-7, with D possibly being TRBD1 (5 bases). From germline, CDR1 is SGHVS and CDR2 FQNEAQ. Deletions cut 2 bases from V and 5 bases from J, with 13 bases between. The CDR3 runs 14 residues. The CDR3 sequence: CASSLSRDFHEQYF. In DNA, the CDR3 is TGTGCCAGCAGCTTAAGCAGGGATTTCCACGAGCAGTACTTC.

This clonotype was observed at least ten times. This chain links TRBV24-1 with TRBJ2-7; TRBD2 agrees at 10 bases. With 9 bases clipped from V and 13 bases from J, the junction kept 17 bases outside the gene matches. In germline, CDR1 is KGHDR, CDR2 SFDVKD. CDR3 size: 14 residues. CDR3 region: CATFSNLAGERKYF. The CDR3 region has the DNA TGTGCCACCTTTAGCAATCTAGCGGGAGAGAGAAAATACTTC.

The rearrangement uses TRBV10-3 and TRBJ1-3; D may be TRBD1 (5 bases). CDR3 length: 17 amino acids. V was trimmed by 0 bases and J by 0 bases, leaving 12 bases between them. The germline V gene has CDR1 ENHRY and CDR2 SYGVKD. DNA of the CDR3: TGTGCCATCAGTGAGTCCCCCGGGACCCGCTCTGGAAACACCATATATTTT. This sequence encodes CAISESPGTRSGNTIYF.

This clonotype has a count of ten or more. V usage is TRBV27 and J usage is TRBJ2-3, with 15 bases fitting TRBD2. V lost 6 bases and J lost 4; bases outside the gene matches: 8. CDR1 and CDR2 from the germline V gene are MNHEY and SMNVEV (reference sequence). CDR3 length equals 17 residues. The CDR3 sequence is CASSKGLAGGKADTQYF. The CDR3 coding sequence is TGTGCCAGCAGCAAGGGACTAGCGGGAGGAAAGGCAGATACGCAGTATTTT.

This clonotype turned up a few times. This chain links TRBV12-3 or TRBV12-4 with TRBJ1-2; D not resolved. With 5 bases removed from V and 1 base from J, the gap between germline ends came to 11 bases. The CDR3 has 14 amino acids. The CDR3 DNA sequence: TGTGCCAGCAGTCCTCACGGGGATAACTATGGCTACACCTTC. Its protein product is CASSPHGDNYGYTF.

This clonotype was observed many times. This chain joins TRBV20-1 and TRBJ2-2; 8 positions agree with TRBD1. Germline V gene data show CDR1 as DFQATT and CDR2 as SNEGSKA (reference sequence). The trim removed 0 bases at V and 3 bases at J, leaving 6 bases unmatched. CDR3 length: 16 amino acids. CDR3 nucleotides: TGCAGTGCTAGAGATGAGGACAGGGTGTACACCGGGGAGCTGTTTTTT. Translated: CSARDEDRVYTGELFF.

J is TRBJ2-6 and V is TRBV7-9; D might be TRBD1 or TRBD2, each matching 5 bases. The CDR3 totals 17 residues. V lost 4 bases and J lost 0, with 13 bases in between. In germline, CDR1 is SEHNR, CDR2 FQNEAQ (reference sequence). The CDR3 loop reads CASSSQGGLSGANVLTF. Written as DNA, the CDR3 is TGTGCCAGCAGCTCTCAGGGCGGGCTCTCTGGGGCCAACGTCCTGACTTTC.

V is TRBV20-1 and J is TRBJ2-2, with 7 bases that match TRBD2. The V gene's germline CDR1 is DFQATT and CDR2 SNEGSKA (reference sequence). This CDR3 has 16 amino acids. Unmatched junction bases numbered 9, after V lost 5 bases and J lost 0 bases. This CDR3 reads CSAPFLGGTNTGELFF. DNA of the CDR3: TGCAGTGCTCCGTTCCTCGGGGGGACGAACACCGGGGAGCTGTTTTTT.

The rearrangement joins TRBV29-1 to TRBJ1-5, with D uncertain. Trimming took off 4 bases at V and 2 bases at J, with 12 bases between the two ends. CDR3 length equals 14 residues. CDR1 SQVTM and CDR2 ANQGSEA come from the germline V gene. The CDR3 spells CSVGEAYGNQPQHF. CDR3 coding DNA: TGCAGCGTTGGGGAGGCCTATGGCAATCAGCCCCAGCATTTT.

This clonotype occurred many times. The chain links TRBV5-1 to TRBJ1-1; perhaps TRBD1 as D (6 bases). V lost 3 bases and J 3 bases, leaving 6 bases between the germline ends. Germline CDR1 and CDR2: SGHRS and YFSETQ. This CDR3 contains 12 residues. CDR3 nucleotide sequence: TGCGCCAGCAGCTCAGGGGACACTGAAGCTTTCTTT. Its translation: CASSSGDTEAFF.

At least ten counts were recorded for this clonotype. The chain combines TRBV2 with TRBJ2-5, with 8 bases identical to TRBD2. From germline, CDR1 is SNHLY and CDR2 FYNNEI. The CDR3 runs to 12 residues. The J segment lost 7 bases and the V segment lost 7 bases, leaving 5 bases of the junction unmatched. CDR3 amino acids: CASTLSGGTQYF. CDR3 coding DNA: TGTGCCAGCACTCTGAGCGGGGGGACCCAGTACTTC.

The chain links TRBV5-6 to TRBJ1-5; D is ambiguous. CDR3 length: 13 amino acids. CDR1 is SGHDT, CDR2 YYEEEE, per germline. With 5 bases removed from V and 6 bases from J, the gap between germline ends came to 12 bases. CDR3 loop: CASSRHYTQPQHF. The DNA of the CDR3 is TGTGCCAGCAGTCGTCACTACACTCAGCCCCAGCATTTT.

The CDR3 here is CSVDRGRRGNTEAFF. CDR3 nucleotide sequence: TGCAGCGTTGATAGAGGACGTCGGGGGAACACTGAAGCTTTCTTT. The chain carries TRBV29-1 and TRBJ1-1; no reliable D call. The V end lost 3 bases, the J end lost 1 base, and 15 bases lay between the germline ends. Germline V gene data show CDR1 as SQVTM and CDR2 as ANQGSEA. The CDR3 is 15 amino acids.